The 14 T cell receptor beta chains below were found in one sample sequenced in a study of blood T cell repertoires in COVID-19. Measured with immunoSEQ multiplex PCR; TCRdb has only the in-frame clones, and not every one. The sample gives about 150,000 clones, around 83% of which show up once; 8.3% is in the top ten. Source material: peripheral blood. The receptors were gathered from a woman in her sixties with COVID-19, enrolled during active disease.

The V call is TRBV5-8, the J call TRBJ1-5; 8 bases map to TRBD1. CDR1 and CDR2 (germline): SGHTS, YDEGEE. The length of the CDR3 is 15 residues. J gave up 5 bases and V 1 base, and 5 bases lay outside the gene matches. CDR3 amino acids: CASSLSWDRHQPQHF. The DNA for the CDR3 is TGTGCCAGCAGCTTGTCTTGGGACAGGCATCAGCCCCAGCATTTT. The entire variable domain, with the rest obtained from reference TRBV5-8 and TRBJ1-5, is as follows: EAGVTQSPTHLIKTRGQQATLRCSPISGHTSVYWYQQALGLGLQFLLWYDEGEERNRGNFPPRFSGRQFPNYSSELNVNALELEDSALYLCASSLSWDRHQPQHFGDGTRLSIL.

CDR3 loop: CATARSASNEQFF. The CDR3 coding sequence is TGTGCCACCGCTAGATCGGCAAGCAATGAGCAGTTCTTC. The chain combines TRBV6-4 with TRBJ2-1; no firm D call. The CDR3 extends over 13 amino acids. CDR1 is MRHNA and CDR2 is SNTAGT in the germline V gene. With 10 bases removed from V and 6 bases from J, the gap between germline ends came to 16 bases.

The J gene is TRBJ1-5, the V gene TRBV5-6; TRBD1 matches 7 bases. This CDR3 region has 14 residues. Germline V CDR1 and CDR2: SGHDT, YYEEEE. V dropped 3 bases and J dropped 5; count of bases not matched to a gene: 5. The CDR3, as DNA: TGTGCCAGCAGCTCCCTACAGGGGCATCAGCCCCAGCATTTT. Amino acids: CASSSLQGHQPQHF.

This CDR3 is CASRPGQPQDGYTF. CDR3 nucleotides: TGTGCCAGCAGGCCAGGACAGCCTCAAGATGGCTACACCTTC. J is TRBJ1-2 and V is TRBV2; perhaps TRBD1 as D (6 bases). Germline CDR1 and CDR2: SNHLY and FYNNEI. V was trimmed by 6 bases and J by 6 bases, leaving 17 bases between them. This CDR3 spans 14 amino acids.

V gene TRBV6-2 or TRBV6-3 combines with J gene TRBJ2-2; 9 bases align to TRBD1. Germline-derived CDR1 and CDR2 are MNHEY and SVGEGT. This CDR3 has 14 amino acids. Trimming removed 6 bases from V and 7 bases from J; junction bases left unmatched: 6. In DNA, the CDR3 is TGTGCCAGCAGCCTACAGGGGGCCGGCGGGGAGCTGTTTTTT. Encoded protein: CASSLQGAGGELFF.

This chain links TRBV27 with TRBJ2-7; D perhaps matches TRBD1 (5 bases). This CDR3 has 13 amino acids. Germline V lookup: CDR1 MNHEY, CDR2 SMNVEV (reference sequence). The V end was cut by 0 bases, the J end by 3 bases, with 6 bases between. The DNA of the CDR3 is TGTGCCAGCAGTTTATCGACAGTCTACGAGCAGTACTTC. It is translated as CASSLSTVYEQYF.

Remarks on this clone: One end of the junction does not line up with germline, which may come from a read error. This rearrangement joins TRBV7-7 to TRBJ1-3; the match to TRBD1 covers 8 bases. Germline CDR1 and CDR2: SSHAT and FNYEAQ (reference sequence). This CDR3 is built from 14 residues. CDR3 DNA sequence: TGTGCTAGCAGCAAGGGGACAGGTTGGAACACCATATATTTT. Its translation is CASSKGTGWNTIYF. Full variable domain (outside the CDR3, taken from reference TRBV7-7 and TRBJ1-3): GAGVSQSPRYKVTKRGQDVTLRCDPISSHATLYWYQQALGQGPEFLTYFNYEAQPDKSGLPSDRFSAERPEGSISTLTIQRTEQRDSAMYRCASSKGTGWNTIYFGEGSWLTVV.

The genes are TRBV18 and TRBJ1-1; D gene uncertain. The V and J ends lost 1 base and 4 bases respectively, with 16 bases between them. This CDR3 spans 16 amino acids. Germline V gives CDR1 KGHSH, CDR2 LQKENI. CDR3 region: CASSPQTGSRSTEAFF. The CDR3 DNA sequence: TGTGCCAGCTCACCACAAACGGGGAGTCGGAGCACTGAAGCTTTCTTT.

This clone appeared a single time. This sequence joins TRBV7-6 and TRBJ1-1, with 7 bases lining up with TRBD1. The CDR3 covers 13 residues. With V trimmed by 4 bases and J by 1 base, 0 bases remained unmatched. Germline V CDR1 and CDR2: SGHVS, FNYEAQ. In nucleotides, the CDR3 is TGTGCCAGCAGCTGGGACAGGAACACTGAAGCTTTCTTT. Protein product: CASSWDRNTEAFF.

J is TRBJ2-1 and V is TRBV7-9; 14 nucleotides match TRBD2. The junction had 11 bases not matched to a gene; V was cut back by 5 bases and J by 8 bases. Looked up from germline, CDR1 is SEHNR and CDR2 is FQNEAQ (reference sequence). The CDR3 covers 17 residues. CDR3 in amino acids: CASSAGGTSGSWYEQFF. For the CDR3, the DNA is TGTGCCAGCAGCGCGGGGGGGACTAGCGGGAGTTGGTATGAGCAGTTCTTC.

The chain links TRBV6-2 or TRBV6-3 to TRBJ2-1, with D possibly being TRBD2 (5 bases). This CDR3 comprises 13 residues. Germline V CDR1 and CDR2: MNHEY, SVGEGT. Trimming left V 2 bases short and J 6 bases short, with 8 bases between. The CDR3 DNA reads as TGTGCCAGCAGTTACCCCGGACTCAATGAGCAGTTCTTC. Translated, it gives CASSYPGLNEQFF.

There are a few counts of this clone. Here the CDR3 DNA reads TGTGCCAGCAGCGTAGTAGGGACTAGCAATCTAGAGACCCAGTACTTC. It specifies CASSVVGTSNLETQYF. The V and J genes are TRBV9 and TRBJ2-5, with 9 bases matching TRBD2. J lost 4 bases, V lost 0 bases, and 7 bases had no gene match. The V gene's germline CDR1 is SGDLS and CDR2 YYNGEE. This CDR3 region has 16 residues.

The V gene is TRBV5-4, the J gene TRBJ1-1; unclear D gene. Looked up from germline, CDR1 is SGHNT and CDR2 is YYREEE (reference sequence). Trimming cost V 1 base and J 2 bases, with 6 bases left between them. The CDR3 runs 13 residues. The CDR3, as DNA: TGTGCCAGCAGCTTGCCGGGAAACACTGAAGCTTTCTTT. Amino acid sequence: CASSLPGNTEAFF. The full variable domain, its missing parts supplied by reference TRBV5-4 and TRBJ1-1, is ETGVTQSPTHLIKTRGQQVTLRCSSQSGHNTVSWYQQALGQGPQFIFQYYREEENGRGNFPPRFSGLQFPNYSSELNVNALELDDSALYLCASSLPGNTEAFFGQGTRLTVV.

In its sample, this clone was seen once. The J gene is TRBJ1-5, the V gene TRBV30; 9 bases align to TRBD1. Germline V gene lookup returns CDR1 GTSNPN and CDR2 SVGIG (reference sequence). With V trimmed by 2 bases and J by 2 bases, 4 bases remained unmatched. The CDR3 extends over 15 amino acids. CDR3 sequence: CAWSMGTGRNQPQHF. CDR3 DNA sequence: TGTGCCTGGAGTATGGGGACAGGGCGCAATCAGCCCCAGCATTTT.